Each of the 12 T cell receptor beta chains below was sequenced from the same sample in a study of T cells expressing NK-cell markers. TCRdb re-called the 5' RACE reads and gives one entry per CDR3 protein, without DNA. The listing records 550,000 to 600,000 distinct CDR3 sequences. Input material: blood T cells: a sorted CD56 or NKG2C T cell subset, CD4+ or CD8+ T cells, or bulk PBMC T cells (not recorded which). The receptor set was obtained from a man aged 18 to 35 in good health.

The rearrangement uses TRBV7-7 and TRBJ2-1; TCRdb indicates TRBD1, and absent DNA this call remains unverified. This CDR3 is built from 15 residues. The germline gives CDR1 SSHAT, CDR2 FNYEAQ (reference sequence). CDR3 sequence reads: CASSPDRGFYNEQFF.

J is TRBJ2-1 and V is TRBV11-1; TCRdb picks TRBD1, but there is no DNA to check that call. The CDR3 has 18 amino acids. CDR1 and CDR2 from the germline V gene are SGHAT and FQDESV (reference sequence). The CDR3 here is CASSSLGTPGQGYNEQFF.

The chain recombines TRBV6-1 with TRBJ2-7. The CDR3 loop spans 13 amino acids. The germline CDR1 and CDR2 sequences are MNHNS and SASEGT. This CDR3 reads CASSEMSYYEQYF.

The CDR3: CASSSRDDEQFF. This rearrangement joins TRBV28 to TRBJ2-1; TCRdb returns TRBD1, unconfirmable since there is no DNA. The CDR3 has 12 residues. Germline V gene lookup returns CDR1 MDHEN and CDR2 SYDVKM.

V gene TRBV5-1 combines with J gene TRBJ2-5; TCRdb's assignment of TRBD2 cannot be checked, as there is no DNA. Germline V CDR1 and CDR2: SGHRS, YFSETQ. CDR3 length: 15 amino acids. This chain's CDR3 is CASSAGLKPQETQYF.

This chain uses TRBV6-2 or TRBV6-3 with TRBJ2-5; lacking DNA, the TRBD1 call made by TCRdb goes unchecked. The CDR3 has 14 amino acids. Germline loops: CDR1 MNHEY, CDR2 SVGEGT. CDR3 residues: CASSYIWERETQYF.

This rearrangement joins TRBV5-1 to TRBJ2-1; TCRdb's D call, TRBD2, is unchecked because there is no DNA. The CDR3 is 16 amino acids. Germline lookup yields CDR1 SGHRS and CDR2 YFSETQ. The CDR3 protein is CASSWAGGGRYNEQFF.

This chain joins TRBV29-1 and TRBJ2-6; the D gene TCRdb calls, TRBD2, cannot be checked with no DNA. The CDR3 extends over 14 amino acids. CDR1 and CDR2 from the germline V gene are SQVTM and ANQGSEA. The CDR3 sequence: CSVKRGSGANVLTF.

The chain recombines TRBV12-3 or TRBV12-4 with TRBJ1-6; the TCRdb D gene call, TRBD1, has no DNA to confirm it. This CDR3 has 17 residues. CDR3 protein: CASSWGGSFDYNSPLHF.

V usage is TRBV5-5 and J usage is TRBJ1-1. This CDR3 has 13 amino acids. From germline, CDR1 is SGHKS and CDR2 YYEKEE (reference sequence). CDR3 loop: CASSLGPHTEAFF.

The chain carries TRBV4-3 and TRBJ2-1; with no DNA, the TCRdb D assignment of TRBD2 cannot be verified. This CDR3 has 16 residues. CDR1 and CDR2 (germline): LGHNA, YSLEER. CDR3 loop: CASSQDGREDSNEQFF.

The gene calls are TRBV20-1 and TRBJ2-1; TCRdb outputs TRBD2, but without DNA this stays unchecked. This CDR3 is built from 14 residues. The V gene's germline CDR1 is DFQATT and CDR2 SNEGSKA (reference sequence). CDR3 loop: CSARLAGGSDEQFF.